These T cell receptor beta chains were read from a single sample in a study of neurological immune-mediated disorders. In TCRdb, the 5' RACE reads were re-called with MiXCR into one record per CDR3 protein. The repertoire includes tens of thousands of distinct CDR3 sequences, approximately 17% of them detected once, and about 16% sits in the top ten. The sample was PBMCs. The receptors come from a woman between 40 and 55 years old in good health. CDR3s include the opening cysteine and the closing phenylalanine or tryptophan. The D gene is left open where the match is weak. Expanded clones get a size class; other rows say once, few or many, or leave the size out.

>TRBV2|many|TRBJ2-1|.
CATPGREDNEQFF
TGTGCCACCCCAGGCAGGGAAGACAATGAGCAGTTCTTC
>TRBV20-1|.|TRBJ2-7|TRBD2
CSARGLAGSPYEQYF
TGCAGTGCTAGAGGACTAGCGGGGTCGCCTTACGAGCAGTACTTC
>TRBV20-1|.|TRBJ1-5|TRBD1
CSARVTTGGGQPKHF
TGCAGTGCTAGAGTGACGACAGGGGGCGGTCAGCCCAAGCATTTT
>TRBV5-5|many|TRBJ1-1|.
CASSLVASDTEAFF
TGTGCCAGCAGCTTGGTGGCTTCGGACACTGAAGCTTTCTTT
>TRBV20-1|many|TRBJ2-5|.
CSARALETQYF
TGCAGTGCTAGAGCATTGGAGACCCAGTACTTC
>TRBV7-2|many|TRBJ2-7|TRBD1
CASSFHRQGNEQYF
TGTGCCAGCAGCTTCCACAGACAGGGAAACGAGCAGTACTTC
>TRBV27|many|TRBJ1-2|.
CASSFRRTALNYGYTF
TGTGCCAGCAGCTTTCGTCGGACAGCCTTAAACTATGGCTACACCTTC
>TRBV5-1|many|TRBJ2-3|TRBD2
CASSLEFSSGDTDTQYF
TGCGCCAGCAGCTTGGAGTTCTCGAGCGGGGACACAGATACGCAGTATTTT
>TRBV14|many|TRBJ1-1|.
CASSQVKGEAFF
TGTGCCAGCAGCCAAGTGAAGGGTGAAGCTTTCTTT
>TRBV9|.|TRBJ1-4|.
CASGSGGGDEKLFF
TGTGCCAGCGGCTCCGGTGGGGGGGATGAAAAACTGTTTTTT
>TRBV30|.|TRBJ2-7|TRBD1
CAWSATGLEQYF
TGTGCCTGGAGTGCGACAGGGCTCGAGCAGTACTTC
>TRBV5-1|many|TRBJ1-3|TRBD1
CASSQTTGGYTIYF
TGCGCCAGCAGCCAAACGACAGGGGGCTACACCATATATTTT
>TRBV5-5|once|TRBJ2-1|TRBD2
CASSLGFISGRGDEQFF
TGTGCCAGCAGCTTGGGTTTTATCAGCGGGAGAGGTGATGAGCAGTTCTTC
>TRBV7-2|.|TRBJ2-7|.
CASSPRQSLGEQYF
TGTGCCAGCAGCCCCAGACAGAGTTTGGGGGAGCAGTACTTC
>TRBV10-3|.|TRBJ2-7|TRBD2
CAISGGGSSYEQYF
TGTGCCATCAGTGGGGGCGGGAGCTCCTACGAGCAGTACTTC
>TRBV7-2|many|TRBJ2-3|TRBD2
CASSFGTSRPDTQYF
TGTGCCAGCAGCTTCGGGACTAGCCGCCCAGATACGCAGTATTTT
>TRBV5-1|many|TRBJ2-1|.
CASSYTSGGHYNEQFF
TGCGCCAGCAGCTACACATCGGGGGGCCACTACAATGAGCAGTTCTTC
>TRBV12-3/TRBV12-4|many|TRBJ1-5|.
CASSLGPSYSNQPQHF
TGTGCCAGCAGTTTGGGACCCTCATATAGCAATCAGCCCCAGCATTTT
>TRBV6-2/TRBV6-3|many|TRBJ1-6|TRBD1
CASSRRSGQIPNNSPLHF
TGTGCCAGCAGTCGCCGTTCGGGACAGATACCCAATAATTCACCCCTCCACTTT
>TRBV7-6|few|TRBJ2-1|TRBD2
CASSLDTAGGYSYNEQFF
TGTGCCAGCAGCTTAGACACCGCGGGGGGTTACTCCTACAATGAGCAGTTCTTC
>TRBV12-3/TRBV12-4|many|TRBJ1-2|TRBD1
CASSRQGVNYGYTF
TGTGCCAGCAGTCGACAGGGAGTTAACTATGGCTACACCTTC
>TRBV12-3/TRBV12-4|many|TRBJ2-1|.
CASGTDWGEDNEQFF
TGTGCCAGCGGGACGGACTGGGGTGAGGACAATGAGCAGTTCTTC
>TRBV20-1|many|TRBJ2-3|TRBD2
CSAPGGGAPDTQYF
TGCAGTGCTCCGGGCGGGGGGGCACCAGATACGCAGTATTTT
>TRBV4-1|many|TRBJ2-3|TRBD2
CASSRRDYPTDTQYF
TGCGCCAGCAGCCGGCGGGACTACCCCACAGATACGCAGTATTTT
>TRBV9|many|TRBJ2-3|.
CASSVGTDTQYF
TGTGCCAGCAGCGTAGGTACAGATACGCAGTATTTT
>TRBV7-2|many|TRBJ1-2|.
CASSPQAGRGYTF
TGTGCCAGCAGCCCCCAGGCTGGGAGGGGCTACACCTTC
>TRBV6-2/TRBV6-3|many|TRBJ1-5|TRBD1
CASSPRDRGRRQPQHF
TGTGCCAGCAGCCCCCGGGACAGGGGGCGAAGGCAGCCCCAGCATTTT
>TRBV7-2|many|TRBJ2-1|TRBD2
CASSLGLAGGQGEQFF
TGTGCCAGCAGCTTGGGACTAGCGGGGGGGCAGGGTGAGCAGTTCTTC
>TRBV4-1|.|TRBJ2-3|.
CASSQGTYAWGDMQYF
TGCGCCAGCAGCCAAGGGACATATGCGTGGGGGGATATGCAGTATTTT
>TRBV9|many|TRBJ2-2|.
CASSLGGNTGELFF
TGTGCCAGCTCTCTGGGGGGGAACACCGGGGAGCTGTTTTTT
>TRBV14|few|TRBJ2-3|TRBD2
CASSHRSGGVWSTDTQYF
TGTGCCAGCAGCCACCGCTCGGGGGGGGTTTGGAGCACAGATACGCAGTATTTT
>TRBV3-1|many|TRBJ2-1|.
CASSHPGSGLPEQFF
TGTGCCAGCAGCCACCCCGGATCGGGCCTGCCCGAGCAGTTCTTC
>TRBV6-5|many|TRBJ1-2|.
CASHSRLGGYTF
TGTGCCAGCCACTCAAGGCTGGGCGGCTACACCTTC
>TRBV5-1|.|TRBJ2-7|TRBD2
CASSLVGGTIGYEQYF
TGCGCCAGCAGCTTGGTGGGGGGGACCATCGGTTACGAGCAGTACTTC
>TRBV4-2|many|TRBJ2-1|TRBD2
CASSQTSGGGSYNEQFF
TGTGCCAGCAGCCAAACTAGCGGGGGGGGATCTTACAATGAGCAGTTCTTC
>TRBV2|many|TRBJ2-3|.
CASSVRGHTQYF
TGTGCCAGCAGTGTACGGGGACATACGCAGTATTTT
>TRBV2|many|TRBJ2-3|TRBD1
CAGSEDRESDTQYF
TGTGCCGGGTCCGAGGACAGGGAGTCAGATACGCAGTATTTT
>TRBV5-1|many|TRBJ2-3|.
CATSTGTSSTDTQYF
TGCGCCACCTCAACGGGCACCTCTAGCACAGATACGCAGTATTTT
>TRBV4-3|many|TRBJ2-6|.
CASSILSSGANVLTF
TGCGCCAGCAGCATACTCTCCTCTGGGGCCAACGTCCTGACTTTC
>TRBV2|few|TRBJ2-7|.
CASKGSPGNEQYF
TGTGCCAGCAAGGGCAGCCCGGGGAACGAGCAGTACTTC
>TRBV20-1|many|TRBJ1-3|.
CSARDGTVSGNTIYF
TGCAGTGCTAGAGACGGGACGGTCTCTGGAAACACCATATATTTT
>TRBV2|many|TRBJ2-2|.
CASSATNTGELFF
TGTGCCAGCAGTGCTACGAACACCGGGGAGCTGTTTTTT
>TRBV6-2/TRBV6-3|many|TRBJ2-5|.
CASTQRPGLPQETQYF
TGTGCCAGCACCCAACGGCCGGGGCTGCCCCAAGAGACCCAGTACTTC
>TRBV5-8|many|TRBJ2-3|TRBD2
CASSRGLAGDTDTQYF
TGTGCCAGCAGCCGAGGACTAGCGGGAGACACAGATACGCAGTATTTT
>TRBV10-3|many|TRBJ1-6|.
CAISVQQTDSPLHF
TGTGCCATCAGTGTCCAACAGACGGATTCACCCCTCCACTTT
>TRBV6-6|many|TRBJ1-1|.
CASTPRVTEAFF
TGTGCCAGCACCCCGAGGGTCACTGAAGCTTTCTTT
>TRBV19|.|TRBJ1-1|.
CASSIEVRVGTEAFF
TGTGCCAGTAGTATAGAGGTAAGGGTCGGCACTGAAGCTTTCTTT
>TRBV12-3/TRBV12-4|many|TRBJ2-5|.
CASSPRGQETQYF
TGTGCCAGCAGTCCTAGAGGACAAGAGACCCAGTACTTC
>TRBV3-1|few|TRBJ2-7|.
CASSQARAQLYEQYF
TGTGCCAGCAGCCAAGCAAGAGCACAGCTCTACGAGCAGTACTTC
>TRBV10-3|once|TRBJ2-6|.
CAISEPHRSGANVLTF
TGTGCCATCAGTGAGCCGCACAGGTCTGGGGCCAACGTCCTGACTTTC
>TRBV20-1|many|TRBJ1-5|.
CSATPGNQPQHF
TGCAGTGCCACACCTGGCAATCAGCCCCAGCATTTT
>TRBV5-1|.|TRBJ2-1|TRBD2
CASSPAVSGTYNEQFF
TGCGCCAGCAGCCCGGCGGTTAGCGGGACCTACAATGAGCAGTTCTTC
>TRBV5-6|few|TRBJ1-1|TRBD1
CASSLVDRANTEAFF
TGTGCCAGCAGCTTGGTGGACAGGGCGAACACTGAAGCTTTCTTT